This T cell receptor beta chain appears in the sequencing data of a study of technical replicates of blood from a few donors. Using immunoSEQ multiplex PCR, the repertoire was profiled, and TCRdb retains in-frame clones only, with some absent. The table includes 70,000 to 85,000 clones, roughly 89% detected once. Per germline, CDR1 SGDLS and CDR2 YYNGEE. J gave up 0 bases and V 0 bases, and 1 base lay outside the gene matches. The CDR3 is 17 residues long. This clone was seen a handful of times. The source of this sequence is a human donor in good health. The chain uses TRBV9 and TRBJ2-5; 14 nucleotides line up with TRBD2. The sequencing input was T cells isolated from PBMCs. CDR3 sequence (DNA): TGTGCCAGCAGCGTAGGACTAGCGGGAGGGTACCAAGAGACCCAGTACTTC. It yields the protein CASSVGLAGGYQETQYF.